Described below is a single TCR beta chain sequence and its context. What it binds is not known. These data belong to a study of shared clonotypes between healthy human individuals. Study outcomes and limitations: Clonotype sharing among donors was expected to depend on sequencing depth.

Clones were read by immunoSEQ multiplex PCR, and TCRdb kept only the in-frame ones, dropping some. The sample lists 1.5 million to 2.5 million clones, about 95% seen once, with around 1.2% in the top ten. It was CD45RO-negative cells, positively selected for CCR7, that made up naive CD8 cells, with terminally differentiated effector memory CD45RA+ cells excluded. Trimming took off 2 bases at V and 6 bases at J, with 7 bases between the two ends. The CDR3 loop spans 12 amino acids. Germline loops: CDR1 SGHAT, CDR2 FQDESV (reference sequence). The rearrangement joins TRBV11-1 to TRBJ1-2; D possibly corresponds to TRBD1 (5 bases). Sequencing was done on a sample of naive CD8+ T cells sorted from blood. The receptor comes from a man aged 18 to 29 in good health. The CDR3 sequence is CASSLLGDGYTF. The CDR3 DNA follows: TGTGCCAGCAGCTTATTGGGGGATGGCTACACCTTC.